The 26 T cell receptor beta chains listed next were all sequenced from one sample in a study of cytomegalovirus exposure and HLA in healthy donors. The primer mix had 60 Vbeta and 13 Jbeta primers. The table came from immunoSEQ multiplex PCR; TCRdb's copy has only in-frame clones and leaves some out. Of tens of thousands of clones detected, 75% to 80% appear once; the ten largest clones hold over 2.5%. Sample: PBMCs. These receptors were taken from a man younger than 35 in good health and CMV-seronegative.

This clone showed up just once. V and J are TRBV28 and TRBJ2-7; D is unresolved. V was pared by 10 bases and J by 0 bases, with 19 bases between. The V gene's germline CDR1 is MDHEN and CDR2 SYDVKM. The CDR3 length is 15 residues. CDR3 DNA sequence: TGTGCCAACAGATCTGACAAAACACCCTCCTACGAGCAGTACGTC. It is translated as CANRSDKTPSYEQYV.

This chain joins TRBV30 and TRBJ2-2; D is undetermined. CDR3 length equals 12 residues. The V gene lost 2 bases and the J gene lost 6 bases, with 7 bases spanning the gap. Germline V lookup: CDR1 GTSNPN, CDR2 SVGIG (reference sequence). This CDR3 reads CAWSSVSGELFF. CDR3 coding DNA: TGTGCCTGGAGTAGCGTGTCCGGGGAGCTGTTTTTT.

The CDR3 sequence is CASTNNAGSSYEQYF. The CDR3 DNA reads as TGTGCCAGTACCAATAACGCGGGTAGCTCCTACGAGCAGTACTTC. The chain has TRBV19 and TRBJ2-5; tentative D call: TRBD2 (5 bases). The better agreement between TRBJ2-7 and the DNA end casts doubt on the J call. The CDR3 covers 15 residues. Germline assignment: CDR1 LNHDA and CDR2 SQIVND (reference sequence).

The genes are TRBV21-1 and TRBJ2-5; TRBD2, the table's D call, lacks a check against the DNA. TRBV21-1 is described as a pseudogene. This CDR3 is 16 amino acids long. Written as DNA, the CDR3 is TGTGCCAGCAGCAAAGATAGGACTAGCGGGGAAGAGACCCAGTACTTC. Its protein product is CASSKDRTSGEETQYF.

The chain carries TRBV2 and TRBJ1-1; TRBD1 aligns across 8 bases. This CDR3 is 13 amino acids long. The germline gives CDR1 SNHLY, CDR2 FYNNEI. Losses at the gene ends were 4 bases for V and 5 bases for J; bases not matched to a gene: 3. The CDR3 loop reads CASSGQGRTEAFF. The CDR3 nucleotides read TGTGCCAGCAGTGGACAGGGGAGAACTGAAGCTTTCTTT.

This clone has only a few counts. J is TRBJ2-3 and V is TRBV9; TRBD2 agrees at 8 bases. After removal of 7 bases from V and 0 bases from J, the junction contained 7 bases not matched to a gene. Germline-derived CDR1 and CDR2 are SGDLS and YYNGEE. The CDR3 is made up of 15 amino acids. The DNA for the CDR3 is TGTGCCAGCGGGGGGCGGGGGGTCAGCACAGATACGCAGTATTTT. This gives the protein CASGGRGVSTDTQYF.

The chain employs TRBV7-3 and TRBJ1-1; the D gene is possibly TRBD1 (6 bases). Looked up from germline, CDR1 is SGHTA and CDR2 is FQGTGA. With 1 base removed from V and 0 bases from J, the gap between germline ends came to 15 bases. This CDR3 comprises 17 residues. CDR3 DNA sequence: TGTGCCAGCAGCTTAAGGGGGGGGCGGAGGGTGAACACTGAAGCTTTCTTT. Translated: CASSLRGGRRVNTEAFF.

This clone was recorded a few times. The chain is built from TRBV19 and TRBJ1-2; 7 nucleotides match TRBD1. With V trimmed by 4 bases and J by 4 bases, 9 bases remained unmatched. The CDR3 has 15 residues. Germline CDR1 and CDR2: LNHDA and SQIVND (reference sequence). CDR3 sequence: CASSNRQGSGYGYTF. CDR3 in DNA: TGTGCCAGTAGTAACCGACAGGGCTCGGGCTATGGCTACACCTTC.

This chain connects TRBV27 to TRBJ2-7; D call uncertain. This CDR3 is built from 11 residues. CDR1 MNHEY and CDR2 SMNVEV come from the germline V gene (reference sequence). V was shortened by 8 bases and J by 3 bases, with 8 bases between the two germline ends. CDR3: CASGHLYEQYF. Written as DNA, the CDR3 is TGTGCCAGCGGGCACCTCTACGAGCAGTACTTC.

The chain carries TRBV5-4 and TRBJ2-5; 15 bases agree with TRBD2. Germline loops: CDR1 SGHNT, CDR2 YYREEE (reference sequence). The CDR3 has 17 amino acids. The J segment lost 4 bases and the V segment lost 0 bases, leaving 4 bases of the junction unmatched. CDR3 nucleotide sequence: TGTGCCAGCAGCTTGGGGACTAGCGGGGGGGCCGGAGAGACCCAGTACTTC. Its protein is CASSLGTSGGAGETQYF.

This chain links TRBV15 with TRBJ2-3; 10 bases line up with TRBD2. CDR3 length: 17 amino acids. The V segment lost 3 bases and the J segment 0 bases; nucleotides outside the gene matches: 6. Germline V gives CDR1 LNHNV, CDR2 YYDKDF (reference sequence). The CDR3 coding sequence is TGTGCCACCAGCAGGGATTCGGGACTAGCGAGCACAGATACGCAGTATTTT. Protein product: CATSRDSGLASTDTQYF.

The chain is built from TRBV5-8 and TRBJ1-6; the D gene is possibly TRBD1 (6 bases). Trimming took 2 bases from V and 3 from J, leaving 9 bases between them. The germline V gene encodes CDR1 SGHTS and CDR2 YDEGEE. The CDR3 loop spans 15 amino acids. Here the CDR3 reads CASSFGTHYNSPLHF. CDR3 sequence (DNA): TGTGCCAGCAGCTTCGGGACACACTATAATTCACCCCTCCACTTT. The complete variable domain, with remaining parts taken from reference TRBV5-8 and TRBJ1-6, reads EAGVTQSPTHLIKTRGQQATLRCSPISGHTSVYWYQQALGLGLQFLLWYDEGEERNRGNFPPRFSGRQFPNYSSELNVNALELEDSALYLCASSFGTHYNSPLHFGNGTRLTVT.

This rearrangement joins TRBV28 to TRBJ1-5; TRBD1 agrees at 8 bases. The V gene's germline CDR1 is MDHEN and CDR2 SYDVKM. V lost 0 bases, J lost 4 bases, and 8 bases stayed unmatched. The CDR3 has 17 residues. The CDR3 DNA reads TGTGCCAGCAGTTTATGGCCGGGACAGGAGACAAATCAGCCCCAGCATTTT. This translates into CASSLWPGQETNQPQHF.

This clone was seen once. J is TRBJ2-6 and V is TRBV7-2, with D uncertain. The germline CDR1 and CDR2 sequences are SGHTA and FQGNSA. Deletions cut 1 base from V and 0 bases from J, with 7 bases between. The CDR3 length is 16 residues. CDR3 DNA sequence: TGTGCCAGCAGCTTAGGCCCGGGCTCTGGGGCCAACGTCCTGACTTTC. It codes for CASSLGPGSGANVLTF. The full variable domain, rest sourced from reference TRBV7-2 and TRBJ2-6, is GAGVSQSPSNKVTEKGKDVELRCDPISGHTALYWYRQSLGQGLEFLIYFQGNSAPDKSGLPSDRFSAERTGGSVSTLTIQRTQQEDSAVYLCASSLGPGSGANVLTFGAGSRLTVL.

The CDR3 nucleotides are TGTGCCAGCAGTGAGGCAGGGTCCCGTACTGTGGATGAGCAGTTCTTC. It translates to CASSEAGSRTVDEQFF. V usage is TRBV6-4 and J usage is TRBJ2-1; tentatively, D is TRBD1 (5 bases). Germline V gene lookup returns CDR1 MRHNA and CDR2 SNTAGT. The V end was cut by 3 bases, the J end by 8 bases, with 20 bases between. There are 16 residues in the CDR3.

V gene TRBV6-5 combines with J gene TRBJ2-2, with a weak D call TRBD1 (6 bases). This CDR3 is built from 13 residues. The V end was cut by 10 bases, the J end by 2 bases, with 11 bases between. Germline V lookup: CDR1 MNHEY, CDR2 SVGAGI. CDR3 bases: TGTGCCACCAAACAGGGAAACACCGGGGAGCTGTTTTTT. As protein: CATKQGNTGELFF.

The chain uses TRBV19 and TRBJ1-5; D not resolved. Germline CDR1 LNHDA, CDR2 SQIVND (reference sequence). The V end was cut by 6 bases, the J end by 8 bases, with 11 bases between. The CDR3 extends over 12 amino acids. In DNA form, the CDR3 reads TGTGCCAGTAGGACCCACGAGGAGCCCCAGCATTTT. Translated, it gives CASRTHEEPQHF.

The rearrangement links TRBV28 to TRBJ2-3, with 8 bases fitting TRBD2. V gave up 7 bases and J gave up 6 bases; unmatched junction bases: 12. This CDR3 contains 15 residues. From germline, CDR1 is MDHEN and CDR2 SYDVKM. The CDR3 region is CASTSRPGGPDTQYF. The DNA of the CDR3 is TGTGCCAGCACTTCCAGACCGGGGGGGCCGGATACGCAGTATTTT.

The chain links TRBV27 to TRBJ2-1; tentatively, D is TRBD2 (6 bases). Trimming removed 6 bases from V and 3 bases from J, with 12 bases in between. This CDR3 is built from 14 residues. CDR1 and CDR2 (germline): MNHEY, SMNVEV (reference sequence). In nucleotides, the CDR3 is TGTGCCAGCAGGCTGGGGGGTATCTACAATGAGCAGTTCTTC. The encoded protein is CASRLGGIYNEQFF.

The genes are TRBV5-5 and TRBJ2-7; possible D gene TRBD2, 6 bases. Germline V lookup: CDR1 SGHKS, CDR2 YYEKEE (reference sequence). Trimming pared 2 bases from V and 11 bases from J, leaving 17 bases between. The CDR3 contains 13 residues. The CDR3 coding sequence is TGTGCCAGCAGCTTAGGGAGCGGGCTAGTTGAGTACGTC. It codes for CASSLGSGLVEYV.

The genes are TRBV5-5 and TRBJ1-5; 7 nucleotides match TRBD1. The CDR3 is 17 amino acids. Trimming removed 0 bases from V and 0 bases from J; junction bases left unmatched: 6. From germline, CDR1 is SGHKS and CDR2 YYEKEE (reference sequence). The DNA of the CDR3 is TGTGCCAGCAGCTTGGGACAGGGACTGGGTAGCAATCAGCCCCAGCATTTT. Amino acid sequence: CASSLGQGLGSNQPQHF.

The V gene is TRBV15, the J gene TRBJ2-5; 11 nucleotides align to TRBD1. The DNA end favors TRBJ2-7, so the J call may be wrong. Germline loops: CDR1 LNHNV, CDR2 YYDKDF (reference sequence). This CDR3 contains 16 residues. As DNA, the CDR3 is TGTGCCACCAGCAGAGTTGTTGGGACAGGGGGCTACGAGCAGTACTTC. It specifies CATSRVVGTGGYEQYF.

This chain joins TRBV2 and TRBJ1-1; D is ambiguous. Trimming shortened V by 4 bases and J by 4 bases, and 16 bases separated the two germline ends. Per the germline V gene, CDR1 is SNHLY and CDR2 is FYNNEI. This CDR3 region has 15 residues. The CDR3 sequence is CASSGTWGEGTEAFF. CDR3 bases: TGTGCCAGCAGTGGCACGTGGGGTGAGGGCACTGAAGCTTTCTTT.

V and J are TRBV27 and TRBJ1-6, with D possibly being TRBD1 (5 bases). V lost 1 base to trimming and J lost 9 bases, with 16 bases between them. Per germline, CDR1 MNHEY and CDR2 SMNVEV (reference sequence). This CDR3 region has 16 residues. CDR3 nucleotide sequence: TGTGCCAGCAGTTTATTTTCAGCTCCCGGGGGTTCACCCCTCCACTTT. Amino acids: CASSLFSAPGGSPLHF.

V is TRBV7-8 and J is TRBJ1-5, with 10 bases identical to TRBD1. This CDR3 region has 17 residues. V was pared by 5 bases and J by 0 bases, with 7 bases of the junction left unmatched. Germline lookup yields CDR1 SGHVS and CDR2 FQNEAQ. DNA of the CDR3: TGTGCCAGCAGCGGGGGACAGGGGTCCTATAGCAATCAGCCCCAGCATTTT. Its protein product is CASSGGQGSYSNQPQHF.

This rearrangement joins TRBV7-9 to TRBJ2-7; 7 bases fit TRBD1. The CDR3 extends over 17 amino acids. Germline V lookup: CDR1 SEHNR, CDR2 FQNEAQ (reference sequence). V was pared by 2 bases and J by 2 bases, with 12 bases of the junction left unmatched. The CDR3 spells CASSLPRAQGPTYEQYF. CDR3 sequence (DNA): TGTGCCAGCAGCTTACCCCGGGCACAGGGGCCAACCTACGAGCAGTACTTC.